Included here is one T cell receptor beta chain sequence, with context. A second PCR of 7 to 11 cycles used a sample-barcoded 5' primer and a J-beta primer mix. Each cDNA molecule carried a tag from a template-switch adaptor that contained 12 random nucleotides. TCRdb itself ran the 5' RACE reads through MiXCR, one entry per CDR3 protein. Of 1.5 million to 2 million distinct CDR3 sequences listed, about 30% are singletons. Ranging in age from about 6 to 95, the donors were healthy Caucasian individuals from Russia. Each individual donor underwent a draw of 8.5 to 10 milliliters of peripheral blood. The data were taken from a study of blood T cells in healthy people across ages. CDR3 length equals 13 residues. Germline CDR1 reads SGHDN; CDR2 reads FVKESK. V lost 5 bases and J 6 bases, leaving 11 bases between the germline ends.

This rearrangement joins TRBV14 to TRBJ2-4; D ambiguous. The TCR comes from a woman aged 25 to 45 in good health. The sample was blood. Here the CDR3 reads CASSLAPTNIQYF. In nucleotides, the CDR3 is TGTGCCAGCAGCTTGGCCCCGACAAACATTCAGTACTTC.